Listed below are T cell receptor beta chains from one sample, sequenced in a study of TIL therapy for anti-PD-1-resistant metastatic lung cancer. Method: immunoSEQ multiplex PCR; TCRdb's copy keeps in-frame clones and lacks some. This table holds 20,000 or so clones, about three quarters found once. Sequences were derived from blood, sampled at baseline. The receptor set was obtained from a person aged 25 to 85 with non-small cell lung cancer. Each CDR3 is given with its conserved first and last residue. Each record gives: D gene, clone size, V gene, J gene, CDR3 protein, CDR3 DNA. D genes are given only for firm matches. Size values are once, few and many counts, or a class for expanded clones, and some rows have none.

D: TRBD1
size: -
V: TRBV30
J: TRBJ1-4
CDR3: CAWSARDRGQEKLFF
DNA: TGTGCCTGGAGTGCCCGGGACAGGGGACAGGAAAAACTGTTTTTT

D: -
size: -
V: TRBV7-9
J: TRBJ2-7
CDR3: CASSLGTYEQYF
DNA: TGTGCCAGCAGCCTGGGTACCTACGAGCAGTACTTC

D: -
size: medium-sized
V: TRBV5-1
J: TRBJ1-3
CDR3: CASSLGGLGNTIYF
DNA: TGCGCCAGCAGCTTGGGAGGCCTCGGAAACACCATATATTTT

D: TRBD2
size: -
V: TRBV18
J: TRBJ2-7
CDR3: CASSPTSASYEQYF
DNA: TGTGCCAGCTCACCAACTAGCGCATCCTACGAGCAGTACTTC

D: -
size: -
V: TRBV5-6
J: TRBJ2-5
CDR3: CASSLLSFQETQYF
DNA: TGTGCCAGCAGCTTGTTATCATTCCAAGAGACCCAGTACTTC

D: -
size: -
V: TRBV6-1
J: TRBJ1-6
CDR3: CASSEQSSYNSPLHF
DNA: TGTGCCAGCAGTGAGCAGAGCTCCTATAATTCACCCCTCCACTTT

D: TRBD1
size: -
V: TRBV12-5
J: TRBJ1-2
CDR3: CASGLPLTGGNYGYTF
DNA: TGTGCTAGTGGACTCCCTTTGACAGGGGGAAACTATGGCTACACCTTC

D: -
size: -
V: TRBV28
J: TRBJ2-5
CDR3: CASSFGRDSGETQYF
DNA: TGTGCCAGCAGTTTCGGTCGGGATTCGGGAGAGACCCAGTACTTC

D: TRBD1
size: -
V: TRBV12-3/TRBV12-4
J: TRBJ2-7
CDR3: CASSLVYRGEQYF
DNA: TGTGCCAGCAGTTTAGTCTACAGGGGTGAGCAGTACTTC

D: -
size: -
V: TRBV27
J: TRBJ1-1
CDR3: CASRAVVNTEAFF
DNA: TGTGCCAGCAGAGCAGTGGTAAACACTGAAGCTTTCTTT

D: -
size: -
V: TRBV9
J: TRBJ2-6
CDR3: CASSVGGRSGANVLTF
DNA: TGTGCCAGCAGCGTAGGGGGCAGGTCTGGGGCCAACGTCCTGACTTTC

D: -
size: few
V: TRBV5-1
J: TRBJ2-2
CDR3: CASSLATFTGELFF
DNA: TGCGCCAGCAGCTTGGCCACATTCACCGGGGAGCTGTTTTTT

D: TRBD2
size: -
V: TRBV7-9
J: TRBJ2-5
CDR3: CASSFVGLAEETQYF
DNA: TGTGCCAGCAGCTTCGTGGGACTAGCGGAAGAGACCCAGTACTTC

D: -
size: -
V: TRBV4-1
J: TRBJ2-5
CDR3: CASSQEETQYF
DNA: TGCGCCAGCAGCCAAGAGGAGACCCAGTACTTC

D: -
size: -
V: TRBV25-1
J: TRBJ2-7
CDR3: CASSEYGRPGEQYF
DNA: TGTGCCAGCAGTGAATACGGCCGGCCGGGGGAGCAGTACTTC

D: TRBD1
size: -
V: TRBV6-1
J: TRBJ1-5
CDR3: CASSETGGIQPQHF
DNA: TGTGCCAGCAGTGAAACAGGGGGAATTCAGCCCCAGCATTTT

D: TRBD2
size: -
V: TRBV27
J: TRBJ2-7
CDR3: CASRLAGGPEQYF
DNA: TGTGCCAGCCGGCTAGCGGGAGGGCCCGAGCAGTACTTC

D: TRBD1
size: few
V: TRBV5-1
J: TRBJ1-4
CDR3: CASSWGQGSQLNEKLFF
DNA: TGCGCCAGCAGCTGGGGACAGGGTAGCCAACTTAATGAAAAACTGTTTTTT